These 21 T cell receptor beta chains came from one sample sequenced in a study of blood T cell repertoires in COVID-19. Assay: immunoSEQ multiplex PCR; the TCRdb copy retains only in-frame clones and omits some. The profile shows about 430,000 clones, 85% to 90% of them singletons. Sequencing used PBMCs or T cells enriched from blood (not recorded which). The receptors shown here come from a man aged 25 to 40 who had recovered from COVID-19.

The rearrangement uses TRBV30 and TRBJ2-7; D not certain. This CDR3 has 8 amino acids. In germline, CDR1 is GTSNPN, CDR2 SVGIG (reference sequence). In nucleotides, the CDR3 is TGTGCCTCCCCCTGCCTCCAGGTC. Protein: CASPCLQV.

This chain connects TRBV12-5 to TRBJ2-5, with D possibly matching TRBD1 (6 bases). Germline V gene sequence: CDR1 LGHNT, CDR2 FRNRAP. The CDR3 consists of 16 residues. V was cut by 6 bases and J by 1 base, with 18 bases left in between. CDR3 in amino acids: CASGLARGQLQETQYF. The CDR3 nucleotides read TGTGCTAGTGGCCTGGCCCGCGGACAGCTCCAAGAGACCCAGTACTTC. Combining the CDR3 with reference TRBV12-5 and TRBJ2-5 gives the whole variable domain DARVTQTPRHKVTEMGQEVTMRCQPILGHNTVFWYRQTMMQGLELLAYFRNRAPLDDSGMPKDRFSAEMPDATLATLKIQPSEPRDSAVYFCASGLARGQLQETQYFGPGTRLLVL.

The J gene is TRBJ2-1, the V gene TRBV27; TRBD2 matches at 7 bases. The CDR3 totals 16 residues. Germline CDR1 reads MNHEY; CDR2 reads SMNVEV (reference sequence). Trimming removed 5 bases from V and 5 bases from J; junction bases left unmatched: 12. CDR3 nucleotides: TGTGCCAGCAGTCCCACCAGCGGGAAAGCCCACAATGAGCAGTTCTTC. The encoded protein is CASSPTSGKAHNEQFF.

This clone was seen more than once but under ten times. V and J are TRBV12-3 or TRBV12-4 and TRBJ1-1; D not resolved. The CDR3 extends over 13 amino acids. V lost 0 bases to trimming and J lost 8 bases, with 10 bases between them. Here the CDR3 DNA reads TGTGCCAGCAGTTTAGCGCGGAGTATCGAAGCTTTCTTT. Its translation is CASSLARSIEAFF.

J is TRBJ2-3 and V is TRBV3-1 (or the pseudogene TRBV3-2), with 13 bases lining up with TRBD2. The V gene end was trimmed by 2 bases and the J gene end by 0 bases; junction bases not matched to a gene: 23. The germline CDR1 and CDR2 sequences are LGHDT and YNNKEL (reference sequence). The CDR3 has 24 residues. The CDR3 nucleotides are TGTGCCAGCAGCCAATTGCTCGGACAGGGAATCGGGACTAGCGGGGAAACTAGCACAGATACGCAGTATTTT. Its protein is CASSQLLGQGIGTSGETSTDTQYF.

The V gene is TRBV28, the J gene TRBJ1-3, with D perhaps matching TRBD1 (5 bases). V was pared by 2 bases and J by 7 bases, with 12 bases between. There are 14 residues in the CDR3. Germline V gene data show CDR1 as MDHEN and CDR2 as SYDVKM. CDR3 amino acids: CASSLVTETNTIYF. The CDR3 DNA is TGTGCCAGCAGTTTAGTGACAGAAACTAACACCATATATTTT.

This chain joins TRBV4-2 and TRBJ1-5, with 7 bases aligning to TRBD1. This CDR3 is 16 amino acids long. Germline trimming cut 3 bases from V and 2 bases from J; bases unmatched to any gene: 7. The germline V gene encodes CDR1 LGHNA and CDR2 YNFKEQ. CDR3 region: CASSHATGSGNQPQHF. CDR3 bases: TGTGCCAGCAGCCACGCGACAGGGTCTGGCAATCAGCCCCAGCATTTT.

This clone has only one observation. J is TRBJ2-1 and V is TRBV9; a possible D gene is TRBD2 (5 bases). Germline CDR1 SGDLS, CDR2 YYNGEE. The germline V and J ends were trimmed by 0 bases and 6 bases, with 7 bases remaining between them. This CDR3 contains 13 residues. The CDR3 DNA sequence: TGTGCCAGCAGCGTAGCTCGGGGCAATGAGCAGTTCTTC. Protein product: CASSVARGNEQFF. The complete variable domain, with remaining parts taken from reference TRBV9 and TRBJ2-1, reads DSGVTQTPKHLITATGQRVTLRCSPRSGDLSVYWYQQSLDQGLQFLIQYYNGEERAKGNILERFSAQQFPDLHSELNLSSLELGDSALYFCASSVARGNEQFFGPGTRLTVL.

V and J are TRBV30 and TRBJ2-7, with D perhaps matching TRBD1 (5 bases). This CDR3 has 13 residues. The V gene lost 4 bases and the J gene lost 1 base, with 11 bases spanning the gap. The germline V gene encodes CDR1 GTSNPN and CDR2 SVGIG (reference sequence). The CDR3 region is CAWTVSGSYEQYF. The CDR3 DNA reads as TGTGCCTGGACAGTCTCAGGGTCCTACGAGCAGTACTTC.

The V gene is TRBV2, the J gene TRBJ1-2; perhaps TRBD1 as D (6 bases). This CDR3 region has 17 residues. Germline V gene sequence: CDR1 SNHLY, CDR2 FYNNEI. The V gene lost 6 bases and the J gene lost 1 base, with 21 bases spanning the gap. The CDR3 nucleotides are TGTGCCAGCAGCACACAGGGCCCCGGTAACCGTAACTATGGCTACACCTTC. Its translation is CASSTQGPGNRNYGYTF.

The rearrangement links TRBV6-5 to TRBJ2-1; a possible D gene is TRBD1 (5 bases). CDR3 length: 15 residues. Trimming left V 0 bases short and J 6 bases short, with 12 bases between. Germline loops: CDR1 MNHEY, CDR2 SVGAGI. As DNA, the CDR3 is TGTGCCAGCAGTTACTCGATGTCAGGGCCCAATGAGCAGTTCTTC. Translated: CASSYSMSGPNEQFF.

This chain joins TRBV3-1 (or the pseudogene TRBV3-2) and TRBJ2-7, with 10 positions matching TRBD2. The V gene end was trimmed by 0 bases and the J gene end by 1 base; junction bases not matched to a gene: 3. This CDR3 contains 16 residues. The V gene's germline CDR1 is LGHDT and CDR2 YNNKEL (reference sequence). The CDR3 loop reads CASSQDSLAGSYEQYF. CDR3 sequence (DNA): TGTGCCAGCAGCCAAGACTCACTAGCGGGGTCCTACGAGCAGTACTTC.

This clone has ten or more counts. This rearrangement joins TRBV14 to TRBJ2-3; D is undetermined. Germline assignment: CDR1 SGHDN and CDR2 FVKESK. This CDR3 region has 13 residues. V lost 4 bases and J lost 5, with 10 bases in between. CDR3: CASSPGSGDTQYF. DNA for the CDR3: TGTGCCAGCAGCCCCGGATCGGGAGATACGCAGTATTTT. Variable domain in full (rest from reference TRBV14 and TRBJ2-3): EAGVTQFPSHSVIEKGQTVTLRCDPISGHDNLYWYRRVMGKEIKFLLHFVKESKQDESGMPNNRFLAERTGGTYSTLKVQPAELEDSGVYFCASSPGSGDTQYFGPGTRLTVL.

The CDR3 bases are TGTGCCAGCAGCCCAACGGACGGGATCTATGGCTACACCTTC. This codes for CASSPTDGIYGYTF. V usage is TRBV4-2 and J usage is TRBJ1-2; D is ambiguous. CDR3 length: 14 residues. The V end was cut by 4 bases, the J end by 4 bases, with 13 bases between. Looked up from germline, CDR1 is LGHNA and CDR2 is YNFKEQ.

On this clone: At the DNA level, this CDR3 is encoded by other sequences in the same sample as well. This chain uses TRBV7-9 with TRBJ1-1; no clear D gene. Germline-derived CDR1 and CDR2 are SEHNR and FQNEAQ (reference sequence). CDR3 length: 13 residues. Trimming took 0 bases from V and 5 from J, leaving 7 bases between them. The CDR3 protein is CASSLAGDTEAFF. The CDR3 bases are TGTGCCAGCAGCTTAGCCGGGGATACTGAAGCTTTCTTT. The whole variable domain, remainder taken from reference TRBV7-9 and TRBJ1-1, is DTGVSQNPRHKITKRGQNVTFRCDPISEHNRLYWYRQTLGQGPEFLTYFQNEAQLEKSRLLSDRFSAERPKGSFSTLEIQRTEQGDSAMYLCASSLAGDTEAFFGQGTRLTVV.

This chain uses TRBV3-1 (or the pseudogene TRBV3-2) with TRBJ2-2; tentatively, D is TRBD1 (6 bases). The CDR3 consists of 13 residues. The V end was cut by 3 bases, the J end by 8 bases, with 10 bases between. Germline CDR1 reads LGHDT; CDR2 reads YNNKEL (reference sequence). This CDR3 reads CASSQTGTGELFF. For the CDR3, the DNA is TGTGCCAGCAGCCAGACCGGGACAGGGGAGCTGTTTTTT.

V usage is TRBV27 and J usage is TRBJ2-3; 8 bases map to TRBD1. CDR3 size: 14 residues. Trimming cost V 5 bases and J 2 bases; bases outside gene matches: 3. The germline V gene encodes CDR1 MNHEY and CDR2 SMNVEV (reference sequence). The CDR3: CASSTGGITDTQYF. The CDR3 DNA is TGTGCCAGCAGTACAGGGGGAATCACAGATACGCAGTATTTT.

The chain recombines TRBV5-1 with TRBJ2-5; 7 bases agree with TRBD1. The CDR3 sequence is 15 residues long. Germline lookup yields CDR1 SGHRS and CDR2 YFSETQ. With V trimmed by 1 base and J by 5 bases, 8 bases remained unmatched. CDR3 amino acids: CASSLLVGGGETQYF. The DNA of the CDR3 is TGCGCCAGCAGCTTGCTAGTAGGGGGCGGGGAGACCCAGTACTTC.

J is TRBJ2-1 and V is TRBV7-6; the match to TRBD2 covers 8 bases. CDR3 length equals 17 residues. V lost 2 bases to trimming and J lost 5 bases; unmatched junction nucleotides: 11. Germline V gives CDR1 SGHVS, CDR2 FNYEAQ. CDR3 DNA: TGTGCCAGCAGCTTACGGACTAGCCAAGAGGGTCACAATGAGCAGTTCTTC. The encoded protein is CASSLRTSQEGHNEQFF.

The chain links TRBV6-5 to TRBJ2-1, with D perhaps TRBD2 (6 bases). Germline V CDR1 and CDR2: MNHEY, SVGAGI. Between the trimmed V and J ends, which lost 2 bases and 2 bases, there was a span of 10 bases. CDR3 length: 15 amino acids. This CDR3 is CASSYGRPTYNEQFF. For the CDR3, the DNA is TGTGCCAGCAGTTACGGGAGGCCTACCTACAATGAGCAGTTCTTC.

The chain couples TRBV27 to TRBJ2-7, with TRBD2 matching 8 bases. After removal of 11 bases from V and 4 bases from J, the junction contained 13 bases not matched to a gene. The CDR3 covers 14 residues. Germline CDR1 and CDR2: MNHEY and SMNVEV (reference sequence). The CDR3 DNA sequence: TGTGCCCCCGGGGGGGAGGGAAAACGGTACGAGCAGTACTTC. Its translation: CAPGGEGKRYEQYF.